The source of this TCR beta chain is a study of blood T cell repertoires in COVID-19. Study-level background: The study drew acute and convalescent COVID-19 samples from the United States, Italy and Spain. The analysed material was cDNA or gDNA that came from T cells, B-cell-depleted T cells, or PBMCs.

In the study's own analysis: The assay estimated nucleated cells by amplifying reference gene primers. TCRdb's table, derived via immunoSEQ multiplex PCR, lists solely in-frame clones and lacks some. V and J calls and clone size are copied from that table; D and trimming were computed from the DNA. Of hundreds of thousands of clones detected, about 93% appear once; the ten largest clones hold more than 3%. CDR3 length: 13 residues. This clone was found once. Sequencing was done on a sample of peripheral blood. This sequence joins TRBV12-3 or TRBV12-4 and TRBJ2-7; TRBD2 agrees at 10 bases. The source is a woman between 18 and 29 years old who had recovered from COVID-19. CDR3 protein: CASSLAGVPEQYV. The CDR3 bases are TGTGCCAGCAGTCTAGCGGGAGTTCCCGAGCAGTACGTC.